The 13 T cell receptor beta chains below were found in one sample sequenced in a study of blood T cell repertoires in COVID-19. Using immunoSEQ multiplex PCR, the repertoire was profiled, and TCRdb retains in-frame clones only, with some absent. The table has 350,000 or so clones, over 85% seen once. Sequenced: peripheral blood. The receptors come from a woman aged 60-70 years with COVID-19, enrolled during active disease.

The chain carries TRBV28 and TRBJ1-1; D gene ambiguous. Germline V gives CDR1 MDHEN, CDR2 SYDVKM. The length of the CDR3 is 14 residues. With 7 bases removed from V and 0 bases from J, the gap between germline ends came to 12 bases. CDR3 amino acids: CASMDPGLNTEAFF. CDR3 DNA sequence: TGTGCCAGCATGGATCCAGGCCTGAACACTGAAGCTTTCTTT.

The CDR3 nucleotides are TGTGCCTGGAGTGTACCGACAGTGAAAGGCAATCAGCCCCAGCATTTT. It encodes CAWSVPTVKGNQPQHF. The J gene is TRBJ1-5, the V gene TRBV30, with TRBD1 as a possible D gene (5 bases). Between the trimmed V and J ends, which lost 0 bases and 2 bases, there was a span of 14 bases. This CDR3 has 16 residues. CDR1 is GTSNPN, CDR2 SVGIG, per germline (reference sequence).

A single count supports this clone. The chain joins TRBV7-9 to TRBJ1-4, with 10 bases that match TRBD1. CDR1 and CDR2 from the germline V gene are SEHNR and FQNEAQ (reference sequence). The CDR3 sequence is 15 residues long. V trimming: 8 bases; J trimming: 0 bases; junction bases outside the gene matches: 3. This CDR3 is CASGTGVATNEKLFF. The DNA for the CDR3 is TGTGCCAGCGGGACAGGGGTCGCAACTAATGAAAAACTGTTTTTT. The complete variable domain, with remaining parts taken from reference TRBV7-9 and TRBJ1-4, reads DTGVSQNPRHKITKRGQNVTFRCDPISEHNRLYWYRQTLGQGPEFLTYFQNEAQLEKSRLLSDRFSAERPKGSFSTLEIQRTEQGDSAMYLCASGTGVATNEKLFFGSGTQLSVL.

The chain combines TRBV6-5 with TRBJ1-4, with D unresolved. The CDR3 spans 15 residues. CDR1 is MNHEY, CDR2 SVGAGI, per germline. V lost 2 bases and J lost 5, with 12 bases in between. For the CDR3, the DNA is TGTGCCAGCAGTTACACCACGGGGTCAAATGAAAAACTGTTTTTT. Translation gives CASSYTTGSNEKLFF.

The chain joins TRBV18 to TRBJ1-1, with 8 bases that match TRBD1. This CDR3 has 14 residues. Germline loops: CDR1 KGHSH, CDR2 LQKENI. The junction had 6 bases not matched to a gene; V was cut back by 4 bases and J by 5 bases. The CDR3: CASSQTGGGTEAFF. CDR3 bases: TGTGCCAGCTCACAAACAGGGGGAGGGACTGAAGCTTTCTTT.

This CDR3 reads CATSRDLIGATYGYTF. The DNA for the CDR3 is TGTGCCACCAGCAGAGATCTAATAGGGGCTACCTATGGCTACACCTTC. The chain combines TRBV15 with TRBJ1-2; maybe TRBD1 (5 bases). There are 16 residues in the CDR3. V was pared by 0 bases and J by 4 bases, with 15 bases between. Germline assignment: CDR1 LNHNV and CDR2 YYDKDF (reference sequence).

CDR3 loop: CSVAGGTDTQYF. Written as DNA, the CDR3 is TGCAGCGTTGCCGGGGGCACAGATACGCAGTATTTT. The rearrangement links TRBV29-1 to TRBJ2-3, with a weak D call TRBD2 (5 bases). CDR1 and CDR2 from the germline V gene are SQVTM and ANQGSEA. This CDR3 comprises 12 residues. V lost 4 bases, J lost 1 base, and 6 bases lay in between.

The gene calls are TRBV7-3 and TRBJ2-5; 11 bases are shared with TRBD2. The trim removed 5 bases at V and 5 bases at J, leaving 7 bases unmatched. This CDR3 spans 15 amino acids. Germline values: CDR1 SGHTA, CDR2 FQGTGA. The CDR3 nucleotides are TGTGCCAGCAGCCAAAAGACTAGCGGGGTCGAGACCCAGTACTTC. Translated: CASSQKTSGVETQYF.

The chain couples TRBV19 to TRBJ1-1; 7 bases line up with TRBD1. CDR3 size: 11 residues. In germline, CDR1 is LNHDA, CDR2 SQIVND (reference sequence). V lost 5 bases, J lost 10 bases, and 4 bases stayed unmatched. The CDR3 region is CASSFHRGAFF. The CDR3 DNA reads TGTGCCAGTAGTTTCCACAGGGGAGCTTTCTTT.

V and J are TRBV18 and TRBJ1-5, with D possibly being TRBD1 (6 bases). Germline CDR1 is KGHSH and CDR2 is LQKENI. The length of the CDR3 is 16 residues. V dropped 3 bases and J dropped 1 base, with 13 bases sitting between them. DNA of the CDR3: TGTGCCAGCTCACCGGGAGTTCAGGGGAGCAATCAGCCCCAGCATTTT. Encoded protein: CASSPGVQGSNQPQHF.

This clone was found a few times. The chain has TRBV5-1 and TRBJ1-1; D is perhaps TRBD1 (5 bases). CDR1 is SGHRS, CDR2 YFSETQ, per germline. V lost 4 bases to trimming and J lost 8 bases, with 12 bases between them. This CDR3 comprises 12 residues. The CDR3 is CASSPSTEEAFF. CDR3 DNA: TGCGCCAGCAGCCCGTCGACAGAGGAAGCTTTCTTT. The full variable domain, rest sourced from reference TRBV5-1 and TRBJ1-1, is KAGVTQTPRYLIKTRGQQVTLSCSPISGHRSVSWYQQTPGQGLQFLFEYFSETQRNKGNFPGRFSGRQFSNSRSEMNVSTLELGDSALYLCASSPSTEEAFFGQGTRLTVV.

This clone was observed a few times. Within the sample, other DNA sequences also encode this same CDR3. J is TRBJ2-7 and V is TRBV5-1; 9 bases match TRBD1. CDR1 is SGHRS and CDR2 is YFSETQ in the germline V gene. The CDR3 consists of 14 residues. J lost 2 bases, V lost 4 bases, and 4 bases had no gene match. The CDR3, as DNA: TGCGCCAGCAGCCTGGGACAGGGAGCCTACGAGCAGTACTTC. Protein: CASSLGQGAYEQYF. Supplemented by reference TRBV5-1 and TRBJ2-7, the full variable domain reads KAGVTQTPRYLIKTRGQQVTLSCSPISGHRSVSWYQQTPGQGLQFLFEYFSETQRNKGNFPGRFSGRQFSNSRSEMNVSTLELGDSALYLCASSLGQGAYEQYFGPGTRLTVT.

The chain carries TRBV7-2 and TRBJ2-2, with 8 bases matching TRBD2. Germline CDR1 reads SGHTA; CDR2 reads FQGNSA. The ends lost 2 bases at V and 4 bases at J; junction bases unmatched: 6. The length of the CDR3 is 16 residues. CDR3 sequence (DNA): TGTGCCAGCAGCTTAAGACAGGCGGGGGGCACCGGGGAGCTGTTTTTT. Its translation is CASSLRQAGGTGELFF.